A single sample gave rise to the 15 T cell receptor beta chains below, sequenced in a study of tumor-infiltrating lymphocytes in primary liver carcinoma. The study co-extracted DNA and RNA from approximately 20-30 mg of unsorted bulk tissue. Starting material of 500 to 600 ng total RNA yielded TCR beta cDNA via a constant-region primer. ARM-PCR, slightly modified, supplied the TCR beta libraries through three nested multiplex PCR rounds. Each of the first two PCR rounds ran approximately 11 cycles with TRBV1-TRBV30 forward and C-beta reverse primers. TCRdb processed the multiplex PCR reads anew with MiXCR; each CDR3 protein has one entry. Of about 210,000 distinct CDR3 sequences listed, around four fifths are singletons. Sequencing was performed on tumor tissue from primary liver carcinoma. Source of these receptors: a middle-aged man with primary liver carcinoma and hepatitis B virus infection.

This clonotype was seen more than once but under ten times. The chain is built from TRBV9 and TRBJ2-2, with TRBD2 matching 8 bases. Germline CDR1 SGDLS, CDR2 YYNGEE. The CDR3 consists of 16 residues. With V trimmed by 4 bases and J by 6 bases, 11 bases remained unmatched. CDR3 amino acids: CASSHRSGGPSGELFF. CDR3 in DNA: TGTGCCAGCAGCCACCGGTCGGGAGGGCCCTCCGGGGAGCTGTTTTTT.

Details on this clonotype: One junction end disagrees with the germline gene, perhaps due to a read error. The chain combines TRBV6-1 with TRBJ1-1, with no clear D. The V gene's germline CDR1 is MNHNS and CDR2 SASEGT. The CDR3 totals 12 residues. This CDR3 reads CASLLRVAEALF. CDR3 in DNA: TGTGCCAGCTTGCTGAGGGTCGCTGAAGCTCTCTTT.

This clonotype occurred a few times. Just one base apart from a much larger clone, this may be a read error. The chain combines TRBV13 with TRBJ1-1; D might be TRBD1 (6 bases). This CDR3 is 13 amino acids long. The germline gives CDR1 PRHDT, CDR2 FYEKMQ (reference sequence). As DNA, the CDR3 is TGTGTCAGCCGCTCAGGGGTTTCCCCTGAAGCTTTCTTT. Translating gives CVSRSGVSPEAFF.

Turning to this clonotype: Its ends do not fully match the called genes, so a read error is possible. V is TRBV10-1 and J is TRBJ2-2; the match to TRBD2 covers 7 bases. CDR3 length: 15 amino acids. Germline CDR1 reads WNHNN; CDR2 reads SYGVQD (reference sequence). The CDR3 reads CASREDASGVGEMFF. The CDR3 DNA is TGCGCCAGCAGGGAGGACGCGAGCGGGGTCGGGGAGATGTTTTTT.

This clonotype was picked up a small number of times. One base away lies a much larger clone, so this may be a sequencing read error. V and J are TRBV6-6 and TRBJ2-7; D not certain. Deletions cut 6 bases from V and 0 bases from J, with 18 bases between. The germline V gene has CDR1 MNHNY and CDR2 SVGAGI (reference sequence). CDR3 length: 16 residues. DNA for the CDR3: TGTGCCAGCAGCCCGCATGTGGGAAAGGGCTCCTACGAGCAGTACTTC. Translation gives CASSPHVGKGSYEQYF.

A remark on this clonotype: Mismatch with germline at one junction end may stem from a read error. The chain is built from TRBV6-2 or TRBV6-3 and TRBJ2-1, with 12 nucleotides matching TRBD2. Per the germline V gene, CDR1 is MNHEY and CDR2 is SVGEGT. This CDR3 is 14 amino acids long. The CDR3 nucleotides are TGTGCTAGCACCCTAGCGGGAGGGTTTAGTGAGCTGTTCTTC. Its protein product is CASTLAGGFSELFF.

As for this clonotype: A read error may account for a junction end that differs from germline. This sequence joins TRBV29-1 and TRBJ2-3; TRBD1 or TRBD2 may be the D gene (5 bases each). Germline CDR1 reads SQVTM; CDR2 reads ANQGSEA. There are 14 residues in the CDR3. CDR3 protein: CSVSGTARRNTQYF. DNA for the CDR3: TGCAGCGTTTCCGGGACGGCCCGAAGAAATACACAGTATTTT.

On this clonotype: This may stem from a read error, because a much larger clone lies one nucleotide away. V is TRBV5-1 and J is TRBJ1-4; D is unresolved. CDR3 size: 14 residues. Germline loops: CDR1 SGHRS, CDR2 YFSETQ. Trimming pared 6 bases from V and 8 bases from J, leaving 17 bases between. The CDR3 here is CASIYFGPGEKLFF. The CDR3 nucleotides read TGCGCCAGCATCTATTTCGGGCCCGGAGAAAAACTGTTTTTT. Variable domain in full (rest from reference TRBV5-1 and TRBJ1-4): KAGVTQTPRYLIKTRGQQVTLSCSPISGHRSVSWYQQTPGQGLQFLFEYFSETQRNKGNFPGRFSGRQFSNSRSEMNVSTLELGDSALYLCASIYFGPGEKLFFGSGTQLSVL.

For this clonotype: The junction departs from germline at one end; a sequencing error may be responsible. The chain joins TRBV5-4 to TRBJ1-6; D unresolved. This CDR3 is built from 16 residues. The germline V gene has CDR1 SGHNT and CDR2 YYREEE (reference sequence). The CDR3 is CASSTAAGSKASPLHF. CDR3 DNA: TGTGCCAGCAGCACCGCAGCGGGGTCGAAGGCTTCACCCCTCCACTTC.

With regard to this clonotype: This may arise from a read error, as a much more abundant clone is one base away. The V call is TRBV7-9, the J call TRBJ1-1; perhaps TRBD1 as D (6 bases). V was shortened by 5 bases and J by 1 base, with 14 bases between the two germline ends. The length of the CDR3 is 15 residues. CDR1 SEHNR and CDR2 FQNEAQ come from the germline V gene (reference sequence). CDR3 residues: CASSRTTTGNTEAFF. The CDR3 coding sequence is TGTGCCAGCAGCCGGACCACGACAGGGAACACTGAAGCTTTCTTT.

With regard to this clonotype: An end of the junction does not agree with germline; a read error may underlie this. The chain couples TRBV6-1 to TRBJ2-3; 10 bases line up with TRBD2. The CDR3 extends over 16 amino acids. Germline V lookup: CDR1 MNHNS, CDR2 SASEGT. CDR3 region: CTSTEIAGGRTDTQCF. The CDR3 DNA follows: TGTACCAGCACTGAAATAGCGGGAGGCAGGACAGATACGCAGTGTTTT.

This clonotype came up once. The rearrangement links TRBV12-3 or TRBV12-4 to TRBJ2-7; D is possibly TRBD1 (5 bases). The CDR3 is 14 amino acids. The ends were cut back, 8 bases at V and 3 bases at J, with 17 bases in the middle. CDR3 region: CASAKGRRFYEQYF. The CDR3 DNA is TGTGCCAGCGCCAAGGGGCGACGGTTCTACGAGCAGTACTTC.

In regard to this clonotype: Here the CDR3 omits its conserved ending phenylalanine or tryptophan, so a read error is the likely source. This rearrangement joins TRBV12-3 or TRBV12-4 to TRBJ2-1, with 13 nucleotides matching TRBD2. The CDR3 is made up of 17 amino acids. The CDR3 here is CASSLGLAGHPYNDQFL. The CDR3 DNA reads as TGTGCCAGCAGTCTGGGACTAGCGGGACATCCCTACAATGATCAGTTCTTA.

Details on this clonotype: The CDR3 end shows no conserved phenylalanine or tryptophan, and so a read error is likely. This chain joins TRBV11-2 and TRBJ2-6; 8 nucleotides match TRBD1. Germline V gene lookup returns CDR1 SGHAT and CDR2 FQNNGV. This CDR3 is 21 amino acids long. The ends lost 5 bases at V and 0 bases at J; junction bases unmatched: 18. CDR3 coding DNA: TGTGCCAGCAGCATAGGGGGAGACAGGGGCATTTACCTCTCTGGGGCCAACGTCCTGACTATC. Translating gives CASSIGGDRGIYLSGANVLTI.

This clonotype came up once. Compared with germline, one end of the junction differs, possibly owing to a read error. The chain couples TRBV29-1 to TRBJ2-7; perhaps TRBD2 as D (7 bases). This CDR3 spans 12 amino acids. The V gene's germline CDR1 is SQVTM and CDR2 ANQGSEA. CDR3 nucleotides: TGCAGCGTTGGGGGGGGGCCCTATGAGCACTACTTC. Translation gives CSVGGGPYEHYF.